One sample yielded the 5 T cell receptor beta chains listed below, sequenced in a study of Graves' ophthalmopathy and Graves' hyperthyroidism. RNA transcripts were the template, and TCR beta CDR3 regions were amplified from them. RT-PCR was first run with HTBI primers, then multiplex PCR in a second round. TCRdb recomputed calls from the multiplex PCR reads with MiXCR, one row per CDR3 protein. The data hold 500,000 to 700,000 distinct CDR3 sequences, with about 20% observed a single time. Input material: peripheral blood. Every receptor here comes from a young woman with stable Graves' hyperthyroidism. Some clones in this sample may be carry-over from other donors' samples.

This clonotype was detected ten times or more. The rearrangement joins TRBV12-5 to TRBJ1-2; D is unclear. Germline V gives CDR1 LGHNT, CDR2 FRNRAP. This CDR3 spans 15 amino acids. V lost 6 bases and J lost 4, with 18 bases in between. CDR3 in amino acids: CASGPDSSGSYGYTF. CDR3 sequence (DNA): TGTGCTAGTGGCCCTGACTCCTCAGGTTCCTATGGCTACACCTTC.

In this sample, this clonotype turned up many times. V usage is TRBV6-5 and J usage is TRBJ2-7; no firm D call. Germline V gene sequence: CDR1 MNHEY, CDR2 SVGAGI. CDR3 length: 16 residues. V was clipped by 0 bases and J by 2 bases, with 14 bases between them. DNA for the CDR3: TGTGCCAGCAGTTACTCCCGGCCAATGGTGCCCTACGAGCAGTACTTC. Translation gives CASSYSRPMVPYEQYF.

This clonotype was counted only a few times. The CDR3: CASFGNTGELFF. CDR3 coding DNA: TGTGCCAGCTTCGGGAACACCGGGGAGCTGTTTTTT. The V and J genes are TRBV6-1 and TRBJ2-2; unclear D gene. Trimming took off 8 bases at V and 1 base at J, with 5 bases between the two ends. Germline V gene data show CDR1 as MNHNS and CDR2 as SASEGT. The CDR3 has 12 amino acids.

This clonotype came up many times. The genes are TRBV12-3 or TRBV12-4 and TRBJ2-7, with 7 bases aligning to TRBD2. This CDR3 is built from 15 residues. V was pared by 4 bases and J by 0 bases, with 6 bases of the junction left unmatched. The CDR3 here is CASSSWTSYSYEQYF. For the CDR3, the DNA is TGTGCCAGCAGTTCCTGGACTAGTTACTCCTACGAGCAGTACTTC.

This clonotype was detected ten times or more. This chain connects TRBV19 to TRBJ2-4; no definite D call. Germline V lookup: CDR1 LNHDA, CDR2 SQIVND (reference sequence). V lost 6 bases to trimming and J lost 7 bases, with 13 bases between them. The CDR3 totals 13 residues. The CDR3 is CASRRDSRNIQYF. The CDR3 nucleotides read TGTGCCAGTAGAAGAGACTCCAGGAACATTCAGTACTTC.